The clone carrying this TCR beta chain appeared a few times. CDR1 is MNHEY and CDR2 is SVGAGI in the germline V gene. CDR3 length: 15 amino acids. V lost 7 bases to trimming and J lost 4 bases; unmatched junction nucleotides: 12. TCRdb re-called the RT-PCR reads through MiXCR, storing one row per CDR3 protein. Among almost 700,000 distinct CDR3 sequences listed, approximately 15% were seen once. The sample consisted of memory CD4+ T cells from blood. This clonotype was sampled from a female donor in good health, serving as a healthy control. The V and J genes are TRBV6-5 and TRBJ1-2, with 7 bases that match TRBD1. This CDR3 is CASTDLRQGGYGYTF. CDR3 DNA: TGTGCCAGCACCGACTTACGGCAGGGGGGCTATGGCTACACCTTC.